This T cell receptor (beta chain) was recovered during a study of T cell responses to AZD1222 COVID-19 vaccine (dated by TCRdb to about 2021). Looking at the study overall: Because spike-specific TCR depth and breadth did not differ between the two schedules, AZD1222 recipients who got a second dose at roughly 4 weeks were pooled with those who got a second dose at roughly 12 weeks. A total of approximately 240 trial participants underwent TCR sequencing, of whom about 210 had received two doses of AZD1222 and approximately 26 had received two doses of the MenACWY control vaccine. Trial participants were enrolled by age into subgroups of 18-55, 56-69 and 70-plus years, and roughly 150, 30 and 60 TCR-sequenced participants, respectively, were included in these subgroups. The full study reports these points: The 56-69-year group was small, and its depth increase did not reach significance, likely because of low power. Because no samples from the day 14 peak response were available, repertoires could be characterized only after the peak T cell response. Conclusions about previously exposed vaccinees are limited because only a handful of AZD1222 recipients were SARS-CoV-2 seropositive at baseline. Spike-specific TCR breadth and depth rose significantly after two AZD1222 doses compared with day 0 and with MenACWY recipients. Epitopes outside the regions mutated in the B.1.351 and B.1.1.7 variants were reportedly recognized by nearly half of the unique spike-specific TCRs. The vaccine-associated CD4 TCRs covered the entire spike protein, and the dominant responses fell in regions 160-218 and 743-854. Participants were mostly white British, with more females than males. The authors suggested clonal diversity may have been underestimated.

The CDR3 regions of human TCRbeta chains were analyzed by immunosequencing. The paper's processing steps were these. Repertoire TCRs were checked for matches against a reference library of SARS-CoV-2-specific TCRs that had been generated using the MIRA antigen-specificity platform. Breadth was defined as the fraction of unique TCRs that were SARS-CoV-2-associated. Depth was defined as the fraction of total T cells that were SARS-CoV-2-associated. Using the MIRA data, each spike-specific TCR was assigned both to the spike region to which the TCR was reactive and to a CD4 or CD8 class. Log10-transformed breadth and depth values were compared by one-way ANOVA with Sidak's multiple comparisons tests. Drawn from immuneACCESS, this table holds only the in-frame rearrangements with V and J called that TCRdb kept. Clones are partly lost; checked studies trace under half to an unresolved V gene and leave the rest unexplained. That table is the source of V, J and clone size, and D and trimming were worked out from the DNA. Across this sample there are approximately 82,000 clones, with over 90% seen only once. Roughly 5.2% of the sample comes from the top ten.

Per the publication, the time point label means: baseline before first vaccination. The vaccinee samples were drawn from two UK trials, COV001 and COV002, one of which was a single-blind randomized controlled phase 2/3 trial testing AZD1222 (ChAdOx1 nCoV-19) in healthy adults. For TCRbeta chain sequencing, PBMC samples were collected from trial participants at day 0 and at day 28 after the second dose. Concerning this clone: Its specific antigen is unknown. Per-nucleotide qualities are absent, and no much larger clonotype sits a single base away.

The TCR sequence derives from an adult in good health. The sequences come from peripheral blood, collected on day 0 of AZD1222 vaccination.

The CDR3 protein: CASSLQSLSTDTQYF. At the DNA level, the sequence is TGTGCCAGCAGCTTGCAGTCGTTAAGCACAGATACGCAGTATTTT. This sequence uses TRBV11-2 and TRBJ2-3, with the D gene call left open. CDR1 SGHAT and CDR2 FQNNGV are derived from the germline V gene. Trimming at the junction amounts to 3 bases on V and 0 bases on J, and the germline ends lie 10 bases apart. Taken from cysteine to phenylalanine, the CDR3 has 15 residues. The entry retains the CDR3 DNA only, 45 bases that are in frame from base 1. The entire variable domain, with the stretches around the CDR3 drawn from the reference TRBV11-2 and TRBJ2-3 proteins, is EAGVAQSPRYKIIEKRQSVAFWCNPISGHATLYWYQQILGQGPKLLIQFQNNGVVDDSQLPKDRFSAERLKGVDSTLKIQPAKLEDSAVYLCASSLQSLSTDTQYFGPGTRLTVL.